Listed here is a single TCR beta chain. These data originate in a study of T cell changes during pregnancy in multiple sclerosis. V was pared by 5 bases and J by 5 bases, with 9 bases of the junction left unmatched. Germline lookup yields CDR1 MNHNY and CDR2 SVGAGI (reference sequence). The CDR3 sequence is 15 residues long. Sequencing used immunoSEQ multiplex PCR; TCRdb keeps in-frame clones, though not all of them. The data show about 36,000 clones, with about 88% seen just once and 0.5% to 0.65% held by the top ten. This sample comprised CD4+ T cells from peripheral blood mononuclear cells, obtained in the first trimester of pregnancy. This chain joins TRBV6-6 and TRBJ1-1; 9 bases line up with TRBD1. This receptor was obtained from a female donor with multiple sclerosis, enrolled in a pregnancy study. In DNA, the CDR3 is TGTGCCAGCAGTCGCCGACAGGGGGATAAAACTGAAGCTTTCTTT. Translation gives CASSRRQGDKTEAFF.